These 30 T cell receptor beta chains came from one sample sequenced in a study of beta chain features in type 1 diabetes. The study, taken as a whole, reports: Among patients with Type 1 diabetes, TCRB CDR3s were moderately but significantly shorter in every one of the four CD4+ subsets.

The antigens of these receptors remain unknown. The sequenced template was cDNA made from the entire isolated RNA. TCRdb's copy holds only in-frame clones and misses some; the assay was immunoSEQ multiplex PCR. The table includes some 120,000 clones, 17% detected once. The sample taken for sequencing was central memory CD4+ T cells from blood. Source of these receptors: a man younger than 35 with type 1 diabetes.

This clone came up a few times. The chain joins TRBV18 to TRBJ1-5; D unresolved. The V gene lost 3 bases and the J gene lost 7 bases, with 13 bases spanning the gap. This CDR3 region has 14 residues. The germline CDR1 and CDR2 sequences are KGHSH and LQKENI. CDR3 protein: CASSPGLDGQPQHF. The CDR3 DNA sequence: TGTGCCAGCTCACCGGGCTTAGATGGACAGCCCCAGCATTTT.

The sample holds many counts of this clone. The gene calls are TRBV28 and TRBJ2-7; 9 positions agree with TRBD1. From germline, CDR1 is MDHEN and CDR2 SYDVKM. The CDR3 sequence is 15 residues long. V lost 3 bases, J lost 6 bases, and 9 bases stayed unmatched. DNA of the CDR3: TGTGCCAGCAGTTTGCCCGGGACAGGGCTCACCGAGCAGTACTTC. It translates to CASSLPGTGLTEQYF.

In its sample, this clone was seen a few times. CDR3 in DNA: TGCAGCGTCTCTACAGGGGACCTCTATGGCTACACCTTC. This translates into CSVSTGDLYGYTF. The chain uses TRBV29-1 and TRBJ1-2, with 7 nucleotides matching TRBD1. Germline V gene lookup returns CDR1 SQVTM and CDR2 ANQGSEA. Trimming removed 6 bases from V and 4 bases from J; junction bases left unmatched: 8. CDR3 length: 13 residues.

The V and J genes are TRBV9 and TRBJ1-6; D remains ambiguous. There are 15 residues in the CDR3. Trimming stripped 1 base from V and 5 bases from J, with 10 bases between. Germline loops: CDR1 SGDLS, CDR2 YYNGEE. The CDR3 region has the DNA TGTGCCAGCAGCGTAACGAACCAGCATAATTCACCCCTCCACTTT. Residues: CASSVTNQHNSPLHF.

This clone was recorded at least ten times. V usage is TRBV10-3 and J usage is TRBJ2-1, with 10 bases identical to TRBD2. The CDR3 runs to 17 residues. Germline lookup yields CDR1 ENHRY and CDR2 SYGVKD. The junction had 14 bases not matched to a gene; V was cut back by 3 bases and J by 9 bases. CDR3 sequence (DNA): TGTGCCATCAGTGATTGGGGGCCGGGACTAGCGAGCGGTGAGCAGTTCTTC. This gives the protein CAISDWGPGLASGEQFF.

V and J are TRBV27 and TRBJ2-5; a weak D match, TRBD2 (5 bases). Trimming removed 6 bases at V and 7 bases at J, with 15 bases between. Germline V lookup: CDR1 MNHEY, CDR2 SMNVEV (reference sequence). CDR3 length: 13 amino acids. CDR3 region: CASRTTTAGTQYF. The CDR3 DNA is TGTGCCAGCAGGACCACGACTGCGGGGACCCAGTACTTC.

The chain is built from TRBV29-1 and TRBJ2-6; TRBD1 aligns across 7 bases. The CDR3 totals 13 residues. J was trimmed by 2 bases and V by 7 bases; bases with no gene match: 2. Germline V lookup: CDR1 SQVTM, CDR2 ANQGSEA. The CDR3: CSGGQAGANVLTF. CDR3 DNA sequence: TGCAGCGGTGGACAGGCTGGGGCCAACGTCCTGACTTTC.

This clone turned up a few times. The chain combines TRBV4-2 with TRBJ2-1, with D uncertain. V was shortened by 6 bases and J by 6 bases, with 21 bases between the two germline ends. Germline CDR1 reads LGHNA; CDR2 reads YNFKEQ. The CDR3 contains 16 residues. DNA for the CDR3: TGTGCCAGCAGAAAACCCGACTCCCCGGTGGGCAATGAGCAGTTCTTC. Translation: CASRKPDSPVGNEQFF.

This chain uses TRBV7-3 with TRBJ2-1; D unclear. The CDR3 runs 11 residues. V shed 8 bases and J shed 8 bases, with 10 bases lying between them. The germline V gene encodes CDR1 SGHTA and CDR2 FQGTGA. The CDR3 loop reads CASGFGDEQFF. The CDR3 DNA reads TGTGCCAGCGGATTTGGCGATGAGCAGTTCTTC.

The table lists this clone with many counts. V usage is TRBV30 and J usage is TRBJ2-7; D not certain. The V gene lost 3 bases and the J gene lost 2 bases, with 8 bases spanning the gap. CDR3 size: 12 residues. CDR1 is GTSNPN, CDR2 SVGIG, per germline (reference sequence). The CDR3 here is CAWSGDAYEQYF. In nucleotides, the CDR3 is TGTGCCTGGAGCGGAGACGCCTACGAGCAGTACTTC. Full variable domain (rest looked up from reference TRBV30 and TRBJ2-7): SQTIHQWPATLVQPVGSPLSLECTVEGTSNPNLYWYRQAAGRGLQLLFYSVGIGQISSEVPQNLSASRPQDRQFILSSKKLLLSDSGFYLCAWSGDAYEQYFGPGTRLTVT.

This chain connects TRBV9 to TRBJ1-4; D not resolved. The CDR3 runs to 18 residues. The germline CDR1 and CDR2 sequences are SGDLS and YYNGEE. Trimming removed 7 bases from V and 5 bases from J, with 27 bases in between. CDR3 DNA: TGTGCCAGCCGGAGGGAACGGACCGGCCTGTCCCCGAATGAAAAACTGTTTTTT. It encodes CASRRERTGLSPNEKLFF.

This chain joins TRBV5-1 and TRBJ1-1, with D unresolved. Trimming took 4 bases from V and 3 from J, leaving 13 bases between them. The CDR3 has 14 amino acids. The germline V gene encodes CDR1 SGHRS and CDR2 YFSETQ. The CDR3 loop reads CASSLGDGDTEAFF. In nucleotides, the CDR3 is TGCGCCAGCAGCCTAGGAGATGGGGACACTGAAGCTTTCTTT.

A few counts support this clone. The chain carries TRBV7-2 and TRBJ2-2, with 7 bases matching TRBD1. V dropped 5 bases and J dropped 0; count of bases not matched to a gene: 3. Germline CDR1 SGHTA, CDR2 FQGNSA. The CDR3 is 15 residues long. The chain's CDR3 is CASSPTGANTGELFF. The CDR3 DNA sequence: TGTGCCAGCAGCCCTACAGGGGCGAACACCGGGGAGCTGTTTTTT.

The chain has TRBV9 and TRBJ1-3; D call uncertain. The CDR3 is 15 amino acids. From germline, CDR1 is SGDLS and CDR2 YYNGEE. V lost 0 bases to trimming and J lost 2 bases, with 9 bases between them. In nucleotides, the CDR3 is TGTGCCAGCAGCGTAGTTGCAGGAACTGGAAACACCATATATTTT. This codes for CASSVVAGTGNTIYF. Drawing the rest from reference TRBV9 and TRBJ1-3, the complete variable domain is DSGVTQTPKHLITATGQRVTLRCSPRSGDLSVYWYQQSLDQGLQFLIQYYNGEERAKGNILERFSAQQFPDLHSELNLSSLELGDSALYFCASSVVAGTGNTIYFGEGSWLTVV.

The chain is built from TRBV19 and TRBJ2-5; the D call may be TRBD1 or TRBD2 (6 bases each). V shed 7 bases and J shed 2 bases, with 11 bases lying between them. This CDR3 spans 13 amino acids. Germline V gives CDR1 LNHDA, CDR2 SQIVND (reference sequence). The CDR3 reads CASTRGTQETQYF. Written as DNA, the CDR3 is TGTGCCAGTACGAGGGGGACTCAAGAGACCCAGTACTTC.

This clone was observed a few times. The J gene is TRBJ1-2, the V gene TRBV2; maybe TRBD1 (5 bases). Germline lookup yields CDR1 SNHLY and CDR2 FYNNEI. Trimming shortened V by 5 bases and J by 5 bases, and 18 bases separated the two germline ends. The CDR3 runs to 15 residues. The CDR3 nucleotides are TGTGCCAGCAGTCCCGACGGGGACGGAAGTTATGGCTACACCTTC. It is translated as CASSPDGDGSYGYTF.

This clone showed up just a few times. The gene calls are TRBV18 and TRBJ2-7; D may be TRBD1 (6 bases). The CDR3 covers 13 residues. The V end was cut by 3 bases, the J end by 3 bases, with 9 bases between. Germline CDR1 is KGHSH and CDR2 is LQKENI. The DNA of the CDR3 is TGTGCCAGCTCACCCCGGGACAACTACGAGCAGTACTTC. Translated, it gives CASSPRDNYEQYF.

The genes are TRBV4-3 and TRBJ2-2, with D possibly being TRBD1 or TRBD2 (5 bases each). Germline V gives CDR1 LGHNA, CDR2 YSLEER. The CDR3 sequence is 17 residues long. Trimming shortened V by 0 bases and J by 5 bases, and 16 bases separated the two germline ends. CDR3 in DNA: TGCGCCAGCAGCCAAGATAGGCAGGGTAGCGAGACCGGGGAGCTGTTTTTT. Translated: CASSQDRQGSETGELFF.

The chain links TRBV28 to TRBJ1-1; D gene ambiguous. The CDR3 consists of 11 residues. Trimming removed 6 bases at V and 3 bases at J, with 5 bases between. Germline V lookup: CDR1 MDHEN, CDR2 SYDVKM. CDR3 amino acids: CASRLHTEAFF. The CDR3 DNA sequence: TGTGCCAGCAGACTCCACACTGAAGCTTTCTTT.

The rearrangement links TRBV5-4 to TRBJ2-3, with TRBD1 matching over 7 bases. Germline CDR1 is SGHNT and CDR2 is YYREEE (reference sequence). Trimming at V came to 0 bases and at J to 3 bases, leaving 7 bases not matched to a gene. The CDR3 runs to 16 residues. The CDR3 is CASSLATGMRTDTQYF. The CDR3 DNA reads TGTGCCAGCAGCTTGGCGACAGGGATGCGAACAGATACGCAGTATTTT.

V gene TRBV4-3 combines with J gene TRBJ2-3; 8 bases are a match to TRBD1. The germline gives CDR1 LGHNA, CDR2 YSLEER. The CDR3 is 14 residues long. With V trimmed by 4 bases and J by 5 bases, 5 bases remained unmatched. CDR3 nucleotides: TGCGCCAGCAGCCCAGGGGGCGGGGAAGATACGCAGTATTTT. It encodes CASSPGGGEDTQYF.

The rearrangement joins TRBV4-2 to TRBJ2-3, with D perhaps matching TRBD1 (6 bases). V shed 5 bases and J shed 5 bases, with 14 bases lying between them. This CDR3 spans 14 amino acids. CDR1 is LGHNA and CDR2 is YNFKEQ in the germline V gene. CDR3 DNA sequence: TGTGCCAGCAGCTTCACCTCAGGGGAAGATACGCAGTATTTT. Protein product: CASSFTSGEDTQYF.

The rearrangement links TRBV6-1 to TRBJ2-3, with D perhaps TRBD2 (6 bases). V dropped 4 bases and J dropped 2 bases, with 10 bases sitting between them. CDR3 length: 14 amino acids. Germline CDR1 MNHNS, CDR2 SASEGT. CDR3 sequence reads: CASSGGDDTDTQYF. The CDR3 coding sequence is TGTGCCAGCAGTGGCGGGGATGACACAGATACGCAGTATTTT.

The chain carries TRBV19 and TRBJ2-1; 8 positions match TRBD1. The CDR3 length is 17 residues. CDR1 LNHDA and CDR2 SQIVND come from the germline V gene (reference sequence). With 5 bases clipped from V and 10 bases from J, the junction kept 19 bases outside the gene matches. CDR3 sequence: CASSVDRVVGQVEEQFF. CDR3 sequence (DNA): TGTGCCAGTAGTGTCGACAGGGTAGTGGGACAGGTGGAAGAGCAGTTCTTC.

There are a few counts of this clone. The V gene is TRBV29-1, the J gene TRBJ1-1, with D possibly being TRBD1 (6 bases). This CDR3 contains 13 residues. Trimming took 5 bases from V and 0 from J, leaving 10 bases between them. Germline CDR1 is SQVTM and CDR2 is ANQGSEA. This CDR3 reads CSVQGTVNTEAFF. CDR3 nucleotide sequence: TGCAGCGTTCAGGGGACGGTGAACACTGAAGCTTTCTTT.

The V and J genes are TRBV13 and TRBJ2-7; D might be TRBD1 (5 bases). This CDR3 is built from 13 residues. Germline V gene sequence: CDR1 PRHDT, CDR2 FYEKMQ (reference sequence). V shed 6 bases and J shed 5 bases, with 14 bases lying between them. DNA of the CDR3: TGTGCCAGCAGTCAAAACAGGTGGAACGAGCAGTACTTC. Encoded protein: CASSQNRWNEQYF. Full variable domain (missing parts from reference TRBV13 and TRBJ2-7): AAGVIQSPRHLIKEKRETATLKCYPIPRHDTVYWYQQGPGQDPQFLISFYEKMQSDKGSIPDRFSAQQFSDYHSELNMSSLELGDSALYFCASSQNRWNEQYFGPGTRLTVT.

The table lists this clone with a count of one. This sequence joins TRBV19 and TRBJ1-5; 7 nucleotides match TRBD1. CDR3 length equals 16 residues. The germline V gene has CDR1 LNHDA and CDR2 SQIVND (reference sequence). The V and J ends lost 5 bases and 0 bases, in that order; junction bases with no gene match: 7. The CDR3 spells CASSLLGTVSNQPQHF. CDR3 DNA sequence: TGTGCCAGTAGTCTCCTCGGGACAGTTAGCAATCAGCCCCAGCATTTT.

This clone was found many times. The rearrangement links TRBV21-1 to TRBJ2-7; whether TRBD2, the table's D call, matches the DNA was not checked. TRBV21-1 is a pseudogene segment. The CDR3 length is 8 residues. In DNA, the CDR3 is TGTGCCAGCAGCTCGGGTTACTTC. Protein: CASSSGYF.

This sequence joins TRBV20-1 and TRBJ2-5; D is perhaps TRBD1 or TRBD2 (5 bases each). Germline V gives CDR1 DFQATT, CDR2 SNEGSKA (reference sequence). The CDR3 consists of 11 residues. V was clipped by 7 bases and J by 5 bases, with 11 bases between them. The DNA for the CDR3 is TGCAGTGGTACACGGGGCGAGACCCAGTACTTC. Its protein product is CSGTRGETQYF.

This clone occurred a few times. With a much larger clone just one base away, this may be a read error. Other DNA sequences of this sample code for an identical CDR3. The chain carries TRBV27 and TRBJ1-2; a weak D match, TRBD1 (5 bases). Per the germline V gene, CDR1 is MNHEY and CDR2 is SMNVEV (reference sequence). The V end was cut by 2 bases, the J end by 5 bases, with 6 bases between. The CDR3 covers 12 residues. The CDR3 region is CASSLQGYGYTF. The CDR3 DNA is TGTGCCAGCAGTTTACAGGGATATGGCTACACCTTC.